This TCR beta chain emerged from a study of T-cell reconstitution after alpha-beta-depleted transplantation in children. Molecular barcoding with unique molecular identifiers was used for the TCRbeta library. TCRdb reanalysed the PCR reads using MiXCR and keeps one entry per CDR3 protein. The sample shows over 300,000 distinct CDR3 sequences, approximately 10% of them seen only once. The CDR3 extends over 16 amino acids. Germline-derived CDR1 and CDR2 are DFQATT and SNEGSKA (reference sequence). V lost 0 bases, J lost 1 base, and 8 bases stayed unmatched. The chain uses TRBV20-1 and TRBJ2-5; 7 bases match TRBD2. The TCR sequence derives from a human donor who donated a stem cell graft to a child with acute lymphoblastic leukemia. Sequencing used PBMCs from the stem cell graft donor, obtained from the stem cell graft. The CDR3 nucleotides read TGCAGTGCTAGAGACCCTCGACTAGCAGCCCAAGAGACCCAGTACTTC. It is translated as CSARDPRLAAQETQYF.